The next 7 T cell receptor beta chains were all read from a single sample in a study of OX40 agonist ivuxolimab in advanced cancers. The repertoire was sequenced with immunoSEQ multiplex PCR; TCRdb's copy has only in-frame clones and lacks some. The profile shows around 90,000 clones, around 90% of them singletons. Material: CD4+ or CD8+ T cells sorted from blood, obtained in a trial of the OX40 agonist ivuxolimab. These receptors were obtained from an adult with an advanced solid tumor such as melanoma, head and neck, liver or kidney cancer.

This clone is medium-sized (0.01 to 0.1%) by share. V gene TRBV30 combines with J gene TRBJ1-1, with 8 bases lining up with TRBD1. Germline-derived CDR1 and CDR2 are GTSNPN and SVGIG (reference sequence). V gave up 0 bases and J gave up 4 bases; unmatched junction bases: 4. There are 14 residues in the CDR3. The CDR3, as DNA: TGTGCCTGGAGTGTAACAGGGGGACCCACTGAAGCTTTCTTT. Protein: CAWSVTGGPTEAFF.

The V gene is TRBV19, the J gene TRBJ2-7; 8 nucleotides match TRBD1. V lost 2 bases, J lost 2 bases, and 17 bases stayed unmatched. The germline V gene has CDR1 LNHDA and CDR2 SQIVND (reference sequence). The CDR3 has 19 amino acids. CDR3 DNA: TGTGCCAGTAGTATAAGGGTAGGGACAGGCCGGACGAATGCCTACGAGCAGTACTTC. Translating gives CASSIRVGTGRTNAYEQYF.

A few counts support this clone. This chain uses TRBV5-1 with TRBJ1-2; maybe TRBD1 (6 bases). CDR1 and CDR2 from the germline V gene are SGHRS and YFSETQ. The ends were cut back, 0 bases at V and 4 bases at J, with 19 bases in the middle. This CDR3 spans 17 amino acids. In DNA, the CDR3 is TGCGCCAGCAGCTTGGCCGGGGGCAGGGCGGAAAGCTATGGCTACACCTTC. Protein sequence: CASSLAGGRAESYGYTF.

The genes are TRBV7-2 and TRBJ1-2, with D perhaps TRBD1 (5 bases). Germline CDR1 and CDR2: SGHTA and FQGNSA. CDR3 size: 13 residues. V was shortened by 3 bases and J by 6 bases, with 11 bases between the two germline ends. This CDR3 reads CASSLSRGDGYTF. The CDR3, as DNA: TGTGCCAGCAGCTTGAGTCGGGGGGATGGCTACACCTTC.

CDR3 loop: CASSSYSSGGTSFRDQPQHF. CDR3 sequence (DNA): TGTGCCAGCAGTTCCTATTCTTCAGGGGGTACGTCCTTCAGGGATCAGCCCCAGCATTTT. V and J are TRBV27 and TRBJ1-5, with 7 bases that match TRBD1. The CDR3 is 20 amino acids. The germline V gene encodes CDR1 MNHEY and CDR2 SMNVEV (reference sequence). V lost 4 bases and J lost 5; bases outside the gene matches: 23.

This chain links TRBV7-2 with TRBJ1-2, with 9 bases that match TRBD1. The CDR3 is made up of 13 amino acids. V shed 5 bases, J shed 7 bases, and the junction held 5 bases outside the gene matches. Germline V CDR1 and CDR2: SGHTA, FQGNSA. The DNA of the CDR3 is TGTGCCAGCAGCCGGGACAGGGTGGGTGGCTACACCTTC. It is translated as CASSRDRVGGYTF.

The J gene is TRBJ2-7, the V gene TRBV27; D may be TRBD1 or TRBD2 (5 bases each). The CDR3 runs 14 residues. The V end lost 5 bases, the J end lost 7 bases, and 18 bases lay between the germline ends. Germline V lookup: CDR1 MNHEY, CDR2 SMNVEV (reference sequence). The CDR3 sequence: CASSSQGVPREQYF. The CDR3 region has the DNA TGTGCCAGCAGTAGTCAGGGAGTCCCACGGGAGCAGTACTTC.